The 12 T cell receptor beta chains in this list originate from one sample, sequenced in a study of blood T cell repertoires in COVID-19. Some clones are missing from TCRdb's copy, which holds only in-frame ones; the method was immunoSEQ multiplex PCR. This table holds 200,000 to 250,000 clones, about nine tenths found once. The sequenced material came from PBMCs or T cells enriched from blood (not recorded which). These receptors came from a man aged 45-65 years who had been exposed to COVID-19.

The chain has TRBV27 and TRBJ1-2; no definite D call. Trimming pared 2 bases from V and 2 bases from J, leaving 9 bases between. Germline CDR1 and CDR2: MNHEY and SMNVEV (reference sequence). The CDR3 runs 14 residues. The CDR3 loop reads CASSLAPRNYGYTF. DNA for the CDR3: TGTGCCAGCAGTTTAGCCCCCAGAAACTATGGCTACACCTTC.

CDR3 bases: TGCGCCAGCGGGAACGGACAGCTTAATGAAAAACTGTTTTTT. Translating gives CASGNGQLNEKLFF. V gene TRBV5-1 combines with J gene TRBJ1-4; weak D call: TRBD1 (6 bases). V dropped 7 bases and J dropped 4 bases, with 14 bases sitting between them. The CDR3 runs 14 residues. CDR1 is SGHRS, CDR2 YFSETQ, per germline.

The genes are TRBV20-1 and TRBJ1-2, with a weak D call TRBD1 (6 bases). CDR1 is DFQATT, CDR2 SNEGSKA, per germline (reference sequence). The CDR3 contains 14 residues. V gave up 3 bases and J gave up 4 bases, with 15 bases separating them. CDR3 coding DNA: TGCAGTGCTAGTTTCCAGGGGACGGGCTATGGCTACACCTTC. Encoded protein: CSASFQGTGYGYTF.

The chain uses TRBV6-5 and TRBJ2-7, with 8 positions matching TRBD1. The germline gives CDR1 MNHEY, CDR2 SVGAGI. Trimming at V came to 5 bases and at J to 3 bases, leaving 6 bases not matched to a gene. The CDR3 is 14 residues long. The CDR3 DNA sequence: TGTGCCAGCAGTAGGACAGGGCCCCTCTACGAGCAGTACGTC. Residues: CASSRTGPLYEQYV.

The rearrangement uses TRBV24-1 and TRBJ1-2; D is undetermined. Per germline, CDR1 KGHDR and CDR2 SFDVKD. This CDR3 is built from 14 residues. V lost 2 bases to trimming and J lost 6 bases, with 12 bases between them. The CDR3 nucleotides read TGTGCCACCAGTGATTCGGGAAGGGTGGATGGCTACACCTTC. This sequence encodes CATSDSGRVDGYTF.

The V and J genes are TRBV29-1 and TRBJ1-2; 10 bases line up with TRBD1. Looked up from germline, CDR1 is SQVTM and CDR2 is ANQGSEA. Trimming cost V 7 bases and J 1 base; bases outside gene matches: 3. This CDR3 contains 13 residues. The CDR3 DNA follows: TGCAGCGCTCGGACAGGGGGTAACTATGGCTACACCTTC. Encoded protein: CSARTGGNYGYTF.

The rearrangement joins TRBV19 to TRBJ1-3; D is uncertain. The CDR3 runs to 15 residues. The germline CDR1 and CDR2 sequences are LNHDA and SQIVND (reference sequence). V lost 6 bases to trimming and J lost 0 bases, with 12 bases between them. Here the CDR3 reads CASRAGSISGNTIYF. The CDR3 DNA reads as TGTGCCAGTAGAGCCGGGAGCATCTCTGGAAACACCATATATTTT.

The genes are TRBV5-6 and TRBJ2-4; 10 positions agree with TRBD1. With V trimmed by 0 bases and J by 8 bases, 2 bases remained unmatched. There are 14 residues in the CDR3. Germline-derived CDR1 and CDR2 are SGHDT and YYEEEE. The CDR3 here is CASSLGQGADIQYF. The CDR3 coding sequence is TGTGCCAGCAGCTTGGGACAGGGGGCAGACATTCAGTACTTC.

This sequence joins TRBV5-1 and TRBJ2-3; D uncertain. The V end was cut by 0 bases, the J end by 3 bases, with 5 bases between. The CDR3 covers 13 residues. CDR1 is SGHRS, CDR2 YFSETQ, per germline. CDR3 region: CASSLVTTDTQYF. The DNA of the CDR3 is TGCGCCAGCAGCTTGGTTACTACAGATACGCAGTATTTT.

This clone was counted a few times. The chain carries TRBV6-5 and TRBJ2-2, with TRBD1 as a possible D gene (6 bases). CDR1 is MNHEY and CDR2 is SVGAGI in the germline V gene. This CDR3 region has 14 residues. Trimming removed 7 bases from V and 2 bases from J, with 11 bases in between. For the CDR3, the DNA is TGTGCCAGCACTCGGGACACCAACACCGGGGAGCTGTTTTTT. Translated: CASTRDTNTGELFF.

This chain links TRBV7-2 with TRBJ2-5; 7 bases are a match to TRBD2. This CDR3 has 12 amino acids. Germline assignment: CDR1 SGHTA and CDR2 FQGNSA. The junction had 1 base not matched to a gene; V was cut back by 4 bases and J by 5 bases. As DNA, the CDR3 is TGTGCCAGCAGCTGGGGAGGGGAGACCCAGTACTTC. It is translated as CASSWGGETQYF.

The sample holds one count of this clone. The J gene is TRBJ1-2, the V gene TRBV2, with 8 positions matching TRBD1. CDR3 length equals 15 residues. Per the germline V gene, CDR1 is SNHLY and CDR2 is FYNNEI. The junction had 11 bases not matched to a gene; V was cut back by 3 bases and J by 8 bases. CDR3 DNA sequence: TGTGCCAGCAGTGAGTGGACAGGGTCCTTCCGAGGCTACACCTTC. It specifies CASSEWTGSFRGYTF.